These T cell receptor beta chains were read from a single sample in a study of CD8 T cells in ankylosing spondylitis. TCRdb reprocessed the 5' RACE reads via MiXCR and lists one record per CDR3 protein. The sample shows fewer than 400,000 distinct CDR3 sequences, roughly 8% of them seen only once. Source material: blood, either unsorted or a sorted T cell fraction (not recorded which). These receptor sequences come from a male donor with ankylosing spondylitis. Both conserved end residues are part of each CDR3. The order of the fields is V gene, J gene, CDR3 protein.

V: TRBV12-3/TRBV12-4
J: TRBJ2-3
CDR3: CASSPEAQSTDTQYF

V: TRBV10-3
J: TRBJ2-2
CDR3: CAISESNTGETGELFF

V: TRBV28
J: TRBJ2-1
CDR3: CASSFHPVASSDNEQFF

V: TRBV29-1
J: TRBJ1-2
CDR3: CSVSDSFYGYTF

V: TRBV20-1
J: TRBJ2-1
CDR3: CSAEDRSSYNEQFF

V: TRBV10-3
J: TRBJ2-4
CDR3: CAISESEGDIQYF

V: TRBV7-9
J: TRBJ2-7
CDR3: CASSFGLLGEQYF

V: TRBV5-1
J: TRBJ2-3
CDR3: CASSPAGITDTQYF

V: TRBV12-3/TRBV12-4
J: TRBJ2-7
CDR3: CASSIPSRGVYEQYF

V: TRBV29-1
J: TRBJ2-1
CDR3: CSPRSLGGEQFF

V: TRBV20-1
J: TRBJ1-5
CDR3: CSARTGLSNQPQHF

V: TRBV14
J: TRBJ2-7
CDR3: CASSPRQTRSYEQYF

V: TRBV11-2
J: TRBJ2-4
CDR3: CASSLEGSGVFIQYF

V: TRBV7-3
J: TRBJ2-1
CDR3: CASSLNPVYNEQFF

V: TRBV25-1
J: TRBJ2-3
CDR3: CAGTSITDTQYF

V: TRBV5-1
J: TRBJ2-2
CDR3: CASTMGLYTGELFF

V: TRBV5-5
J: TRBJ2-3
CDR3: CASSEVGGTDTQYF

V: TRBV18
J: TRBJ2-1
CDR3: CASSPTGTVNEQFF

V: TRBV7-9
J: TRBJ1-1
CDR3: CASSLGAGDNTEAFF

V: TRBV27
J: TRBJ2-1
CDR3: CASSFSGYEQFF

V: TRBV15
J: TRBJ2-5
CDR3: CATSRVPWRTETQYF

V: TRBV9
J: TRBJ2-5
CDR3: CASSAKDRVGETQYF

V: TRBV29-1
J: TRBJ2-4
CDR3: CSVGWDRSKNIQYF

V: TRBV6-1
J: TRBJ2-1
CDR3: CASRSGTSNLYNEQFF

V: TRBV9
J: TRBJ2-5
CDR3: CASSVGGGTETQYF

V: TRBV20-1
J: TRBJ1-5
CDR3: CSAGGTGDNQPQHF

V: TRBV25-1
J: TRBJ1-1
CDR3: CASRSGTGGWEAFF

V: TRBV20-1
J: TRBJ1-3
CDR3: CSAYKSSGNTIYF

V: TRBV7-2
J: TRBJ2-7
CDR3: CASRDAGTGSYEQYF

V: TRBV28
J: TRBJ2-2
CDR3: CASSLGGTSGLRELFF

V: TRBV29-1
J: TRBJ1-1
CDR3: CSVEDQVHTFSEAFF

V: TRBV4-2
J: TRBJ2-3
CDR3: CASSQNPGLADTQYF

V: TRBV6-1
J: TRBJ2-7
CDR3: CASRPRDRGYEQYF

V: TRBV7-2
J: TRBJ1-5
CDR3: CASSTGTSQPQHF

V: TRBV7-9
J: TRBJ2-7
CDR3: CASSSPDASPDDYEQYF

V: TRBV7-7
J: TRBJ2-2
CDR3: CASSLTVGDTGELFF

V: TRBV7-3
J: TRBJ2-1
CDR3: CASSLIPGTSSYNEQFF

V: TRBV7-6
J: TRBJ2-5
CDR3: CASSLVSGQETQYF

V: TRBV5-1
J: TRBJ2-1
CDR3: CASSLVAEIRYNEQFF

V: TRBV11-2
J: TRBJ1-2
CDR3: CASSTDRTSYGYTF

V: TRBV9
J: TRBJ2-3
CDR3: CASSAVGGRDTQYF